This T cell receptor beta chain appears in the sequencing data of a study of T-cell reconstitution after alpha-beta-depleted transplantation in children. This clonotype was detected a few times. The CDR3 runs to 13 residues. Germline values: CDR1 SQVTM, CDR2 ANQGSEA. V was clipped by 4 bases and J by 9 bases, with 16 bases between them. Preparation of the TCRbeta library used unique molecular identifiers. Via MiXCR, TCRdb re-called the PCR reads, giving one row per CDR3 protein. The sample carries 200,000 to 250,000 distinct CDR3 sequences, about 24% recorded once. The source was PBMCs, mostly from graft donor cells, collected 360 days after TCRalphabeta/CD19-depleted stem cell transplant. The rearrangement joins TRBV29-1 to TRBJ2-4; D possibly corresponds to TRBD2 (6 bases). The TCR comes from a female patient aged 2-15 years who had a stem cell transplant for congenital amegakaryocytic thrombocytopenia, so the T cells may come from the graft donor. CDR3 coding DNA: TGCAGCGTTGCTAGCGCCCCGCGTGGCATTCAGTACTTC. The encoded protein is CSVASAPRGIQYF.